This T cell receptor (beta chain) was sequenced in a study of T-cell reconstitution after alpha-beta-depleted transplantation in children. On this clonotype: This may arise from a read error, as a much more abundant clone is one base away.

The authors prepared the TCRbeta library with unique molecular identifiers. One entry per CDR3 protein results from TCRdb running MiXCR on the PCR reads. This table has about 230,000 distinct CDR3 sequences, around 12% appearing once. The receptor was isolated from a human donor who donated a stem cell graft to a child with acute lymphoblastic leukemia. The source material was PBMCs from the stem cell graft donor, sampled from the stem cell graft.

The DNA for the CDR3 is TGTGCCAACAGCGTAGTGAGGGGCGGCTACGAGCAGTACTTC. This gives the protein CANSVVRGGYEQYF. The chain employs TRBV9 and TRBJ2-7, with D perhaps assigned TRBD1 or TRBD2 (5 bases each). The CDR3 length is 14 residues. Looked up from germline, CDR1 is SGDLS and CDR2 is YYNGEE. Complete variable domain (other parts from reference TRBV9 and TRBJ2-7): DSGVTQTPKHLITATGQRVTLRCSPRSGDLSVYWYQQSLDQGLQFLIQYYNGEERAKGNILERFSAQQFPDLHSELNLSSLELGDSALYFCANSVVRGGYEQYFGPGTRLTVT.